What follows describes a single T cell receptor (beta chain). Its specificity is unknown. These data are taken from a study of T cell responses to AZD1222 COVID-19 vaccine. The CDR3 sequence is 13 residues long. The germline gives CDR1 ENHRY, CDR2 SYGVKD. V gave up 0 bases and J gave up 15 bases, with 12 bases separating them. Study observations and caveats: Donors, mostly white British, included more females; clonal diversity was possibly underestimated.

Using immunoSEQ multiplex PCR, the repertoire was profiled, and TCRdb retains in-frame clones only, with some absent. The data hold around 140,000 clones, with roughly nine tenths observed a single time. V usage is TRBV10-3 and J usage is TRBJ1-6; D gene unclear. This clonotype originated in an adult in good health. This material consisted of peripheral blood, taken on day 0 of AZD1222 vaccination. The CDR3 spells CAISESEAPRLHF. In nucleotides, the CDR3 is TGTGCCATCAGTGAGTCGGAGGCCCCGCGCCTCCACTTT.